This T cell receptor delta chain was identified during a study of gamma-delta T cells after stem cell transplantation (dated by TCRdb to about 2016). A word on this clone: Its binding antigen is unknown. Base-call qualities are not available, and no considerably larger clone is one nucleotide away.

Library method: RT-PCR. The sample was run on an Illumina MiSeq. TCRdb reanalyzed the public reads with the CATT caller, and identical DNA sequences were merged afterwards. The sample records 900 to 1,300 delta-chain clones, roughly 12% of which are singletons. Approximately 60% of the sample is taken by the ten largest. The TCR comes from a human donor. It is not recorded whose cells these are; they may come from a transplant donor. Sequenced sample: gamma-delta T cells.

DNA sequence: TGTGCCTGTGACGCGTGGACCAGGGATCTAAGCACCGATAAACTCATCTTT. This yields the protein CACDAWTRDLSTDKLIF. The V and J segments used are TRDV2 and TRDJ1; TRDD3 could be the D gene, as 5 bases match. In the germline V gene, CDR1 corresponds to GEAIGNYY and CDR2 to EKD. Trimming takes 3 bases from V and 1 base from J, and the germline ends sit 20 bases apart. From its cysteine to its phenylalanine, the CDR3 spans 17 amino acids. The entry retains the CDR3 DNA only, 51 bases that are in frame from base 1.